This TCR beta chain was captured by sequencing in a study of blood T cell repertoires in COVID-19. The wider study: Acute and convalescent COVID-19 specimens originated in the United States, Italy and Spain. T cells, B-cell-depleted T cells, or PBMCs provided the cDNA or gDNA that served as material.

Here immunoSEQ multiplex PCR was the method, and the copy in TCRdb shows in-frame clones only, minus some. Of fewer than 500,000 clones in the sample, nearly 90% are singletons; the top ten hold approximately 2%. Each participant's cohort was designated according to participant-reported clinical history. Germline CDR1 reads MNHEY; CDR2 reads SVGAGI. This CDR3 is 15 amino acids long. V lost 8 bases to trimming and J lost 5 bases, with 19 bases between them. J is TRBJ1-5 and V is TRBV6-5; D is perhaps TRBD1 (5 bases). The sample was PBMCs or T cells enriched from blood (not recorded which). This receptor was obtained from a woman in her late teens or twenties with acute COVID-19. The CDR3 DNA reads TGTGCCAGCTCTAAAGGGGCGCAGGGCTATCAGCCCCAGCATTTT. This codes for CASSKGAQGYQPQHF.